These 30 T cell receptor beta chains originate from one sample sequenced in a study of T cells after posttransplantation cyclophosphamide. Cells defined as naive were viable CD3+CD4+ or CD3+CD8+ and CCR7+CD45RA+CD45RO-CD95-CD27+CD28+. The data were produced by immunoSEQ multiplex PCR, yet TCRdb's version contains in-frame clones alone and is incomplete. The table includes approximately 23,000 clones, 95% to 98% detected once. Specimen: naive CD4+ T cells sorted from PBMCs. The receptor set was obtained from a man aged 50-59 years in good health, CMV-negative, and a related stem cell transplant donor.

The chain uses TRBV6-5 and TRBJ1-2; unclear D gene. Germline V lookup: CDR1 MNHEY, CDR2 SVGAGI. CDR3 length equals 15 residues. Between the trimmed V and J ends, which lost 0 bases and 5 bases, there was a span of 13 bases. The DNA of the CDR3 is TGTGCCAGCAGTTACTCGAGCTTGGGCTGGTATGGCTACACCTTC. Protein sequence: CASSYSSLGWYGYTF.

The chain recombines TRBV5-4 with TRBJ2-7; 9 bases are shared with TRBD1. Germline V lookup: CDR1 SGHNT, CDR2 YYREEE (reference sequence). The CDR3 sequence is 15 residues long. The J segment lost 5 bases and the V segment lost 0 bases, leaving 6 bases of the junction unmatched. The CDR3: CASSLGQGVVDEQYF. The CDR3 DNA is TGTGCCAGCAGCTTGGGACAGGGGGTCGTGGACGAGCAGTACTTC.

The CDR3 spells CASSSTSGMADTQYF. DNA for the CDR3: TGTGCCAGCAGCTCGACTAGCGGGATGGCAGATACGCAGTATTTT. This chain joins TRBV7-2 and TRBJ2-3; 11 bases are a match to TRBD2. This CDR3 has 15 residues. Trimming removed 4 bases from V and 4 bases from J; junction bases left unmatched: 4. Germline CDR1 reads SGHTA; CDR2 reads FQGNSA.

This chain links TRBV30 with TRBJ1-2; tentative D call: TRBD1 (5 bases). The CDR3 has 12 residues. Germline V CDR1 and CDR2: GTSNPN, SVGIG (reference sequence). Trimming removed 2 bases from V and 7 bases from J, with 11 bases in between. The CDR3 loop is CAWSRGLGGYTF. The CDR3 region has the DNA TGTGCCTGGAGTCGGGGACTCGGTGGCTACACCTTC.

The chain links TRBV7-9 to TRBJ2-6; D perhaps matches TRBD2 (7 bases). The ends were cut back, 7 bases at V and 2 bases at J, with 18 bases in the middle. Germline V CDR1 and CDR2: SEHNR, FQNEAQ (reference sequence). The CDR3 is 17 amino acids. This CDR3 reads CASMDSGTWPGANVLTF. CDR3 DNA sequence: TGTGCCAGCATGGACAGCGGGACCTGGCCTGGGGCCAACGTCCTGACTTTC.

J is TRBJ1-1 and V is TRBV7-8; possibly TRBD1 for D (5 bases). Trimming took 2 bases from V and 1 from J, leaving 5 bases between them. The CDR3 sequence is 13 residues long. The germline gives CDR1 SGHVS, CDR2 FQNEAQ. CDR3 loop: CASSLRGNTEAFF. The CDR3 bases are TGTGCCAGCAGCTTAAGGGGGAACACTGAAGCTTTCTTT.

The chain uses TRBV7-3 and TRBJ2-1, with TRBD2 identical over 7 bases. Germline lookup yields CDR1 SGHTA and CDR2 FQGTGA. This CDR3 is built from 14 residues. Losses at the gene ends were 5 bases for V and 7 bases for J; bases not matched to a gene: 8. The CDR3 is CASSPLRGSNEQFF. CDR3 bases: TGTGCCAGCAGCCCTCTCCGCGGGAGTAATGAGCAGTTCTTC.

The chain is built from TRBV2 and TRBJ2-3; TRBD1 is a possible D gene (6 bases). V lost 6 bases to trimming and J lost 0 bases, with 10 bases between them. The CDR3 runs to 14 residues. Germline CDR1 reads SNHLY; CDR2 reads FYNNEI. CDR3 nucleotides: TGTGCCAGCAGACGAACAGGGAGCACAGATACGCAGTATTTT. Translating it yields CASRRTGSTDTQYF.

J is TRBJ1-2 and V is TRBV10-3; 9 bases align to TRBD1. Per the germline V gene, CDR1 is ENHRY and CDR2 is SYGVKD. This CDR3 spans 17 amino acids. With V trimmed by 2 bases and J by 3 bases, 10 bases remained unmatched. CDR3 DNA sequence: TGTGCCATCAGTGAGGTGTCGGGACAGGGTAATTACTATGGCTACACCTTC. It translates to CAISEVSGQGNYYGYTF.

The CDR3 reads CASSLTGLNTEAFF. The CDR3 region has the DNA TGCGCCAGCAGCCTAACAGGGTTGAACACTGAAGCTTTCTTT. The chain joins TRBV5-1 to TRBJ1-1; maybe TRBD1 (6 bases). The CDR3 consists of 14 residues. Trimming removed 4 bases at V and 0 bases at J, with 10 bases between. Germline V lookup: CDR1 SGHRS, CDR2 YFSETQ.

The chain couples TRBV6-5 to TRBJ2-7, with D hard to call. V was pared by 0 bases and J by 2 bases, with 11 bases between. CDR3 length: 15 amino acids. Germline-derived CDR1 and CDR2 are MNHEY and SVGAGI. The chain's CDR3 is CASSYSRSPAYEQYF. CDR3 nucleotides: TGTGCCAGCAGTTACTCGCGGTCACCGGCCTACGAGCAGTACTTC.

The chain is built from TRBV6-1 and TRBJ2-2; D is possibly TRBD1 (7 bases). V gave up 2 bases and J gave up 5 bases, with 12 bases separating them. CDR3 length equals 15 residues. Germline V CDR1 and CDR2: MNHNS, SASEGT. The CDR3 DNA sequence: TGTGCCAGCAGTGAACAGGGGGGTTGGACCGGGGAGCTGTTTTTT. It encodes CASSEQGGWTGELFF.

This rearrangement joins TRBV6-6 to TRBJ2-7; 14 bases are a match to TRBD2. Trimming removed 5 bases from V and 7 bases from J; junction bases left unmatched: 7. Looked up from germline, CDR1 is MNHNY and CDR2 is SVGAGI (reference sequence). CDR3 length equals 15 residues. CDR3: CASSRGLAGAFEQYF. DNA for the CDR3: TGTGCCAGCAGTCGGGGACTAGCGGGGGCCTTTGAGCAGTACTTC.

The V and J genes are TRBV18 and TRBJ2-2; 8 positions agree with TRBD2. The V gene's germline CDR1 is KGHSH and CDR2 LQKENI. The V segment lost 6 bases and the J segment 2 bases; nucleotides outside the gene matches: 11. The CDR3 sequence is 17 residues long. The CDR3 DNA reads as TGTGCCAGCTCGACCCCAAGCGGGGGTTTAAACACCGGGGAGCTGTTTTTT. Translating gives CASSTPSGGLNTGELFF. The variable domain in full, with the rest retrieved from reference TRBV18 and TRBJ2-2, is NAGVMQNPRHLVRRRGQEARLRCSPMKGHSHVYWYRQLPEEGLKFMVYLQKENIIDESGMPKERFSAEFPKEGPSILRIQQVVRGDSAAYFCASSTPSGGLNTGELFFGEGSRLTVL.

The chain employs TRBV27 and TRBJ1-2; 9 bases are a match to TRBD1. V lost 5 bases, J lost 3 bases, and 10 bases stayed unmatched. The CDR3 contains 16 residues. Germline assignment: CDR1 MNHEY and CDR2 SMNVEV (reference sequence). Here the CDR3 reads CASSHRGQGRDYGYTF. DNA of the CDR3: TGTGCCAGCAGTCACCGGGGACAGGGCCGGGACTATGGCTACACCTTC.

This chain uses TRBV5-1 with TRBJ2-1; 12 nucleotides match TRBD2. This CDR3 comprises 15 residues. From germline, CDR1 is SGHRS and CDR2 YFSETQ. V was pared by 4 bases and J by 7 bases, with 6 bases of the junction left unmatched. The chain's CDR3 is CASSLGLAGLNEQFF. The CDR3 DNA follows: TGCGCCAGCAGCCTGGGACTAGCGGGTCTAAATGAGCAGTTCTTC.

This clone was counted a single time. The chain links TRBV7-9 to TRBJ2-5; no reliable D call. The CDR3 runs to 13 residues. V lost 6 bases and J lost 1, with 9 bases in between. Per germline, CDR1 SEHNR and CDR2 FQNEAQ (reference sequence). CDR3 protein: CASRKWLQETQYF. The CDR3 region has the DNA TGTGCCAGCAGAAAATGGCTCCAAGAGACCCAGTACTTC.

The chain recombines TRBV19 with TRBJ2-1, with 12 bases fitting TRBD2. The CDR3 contains 19 residues. Losses at the gene ends were 0 bases for V and 6 bases for J; bases not matched to a gene: 12. CDR1 is LNHDA and CDR2 is SQIVND in the germline V gene (reference sequence). The CDR3 DNA is TGTGCCAGTAGTATAGAGAACGTCCTAGCGGGAGGGCGGGGCAATGAGCAGTTCTTC. This sequence encodes CASSIENVLAGGRGNEQFF.

The CDR3 DNA sequence: TGCAGCGTTGCACTCTACGACCAGGGGGGCGGCTACACCTTC. Its protein is CSVALYDQGGGYTF. The chain links TRBV29-1 to TRBJ1-2; 7 bases agree with TRBD1. Losses at the gene ends were 4 bases for V and 8 bases for J; bases not matched to a gene: 13. CDR1 and CDR2 (germline): SQVTM, ANQGSEA. This CDR3 is built from 14 residues.

The V and J genes are TRBV28 and TRBJ2-7; TRBD2 aligns across 11 bases. Germline CDR1 MDHEN, CDR2 SYDVKM. The length of the CDR3 is 16 residues. V lost 5 bases and J lost 2; bases outside the gene matches: 8. CDR3 bases: TGTGCCAGCAGTGCGAACACACTAGCGGGGGCCTACGAGCAGTACTTC. Translated, it gives CASSANTLAGAYEQYF.

The rearrangement links TRBV10-1 to TRBJ1-1; tentative D call: TRBD1 (6 bases). V lost 2 bases and J 1 base, leaving 11 bases between the germline ends. Per germline, CDR1 WNHNN and CDR2 SYGVQD (reference sequence). This CDR3 is built from 15 residues. The CDR3: CASSEGGRPNTEAFF. In DNA, the CDR3 is TGCGCCAGCAGTGAGGGGGGCAGACCGAACACTGAAGCTTTCTTT.

The V gene is TRBV7-6, the J gene TRBJ2-5; D is possibly TRBD1 (7 bases). The CDR3 runs 16 residues. Germline V gene sequence: CDR1 SGHVS, CDR2 FNYEAQ. Trimming took off 2 bases at V and 4 bases at J, with 17 bases between the two ends. CDR3 protein: CASSLFGQGGRETQYF. The CDR3, as DNA: TGTGCCAGCAGCTTATTCGGGCAGGGGGGTCGAGAGACCCAGTACTTC. Together with reference TRBV7-6 and TRBJ2-5, the CDR3 gives the full variable domain: GAGVSQSPRYKVTKRGQDVALRCDPISGHVSLYWYRQALGQGPEFLTYFNYEAQQDKSGLPNDRFSAERPEGSISTLTIQRTEQRDSAMYRCASSLFGQGGRETQYFGPGTRLLVL.

The chain combines TRBV10-2 with TRBJ2-1; possibly TRBD2 for D (7 bases). There are 14 residues in the CDR3. V dropped 10 bases and J dropped 3 bases, with 16 bases sitting between them. Germline lookup yields CDR1 WSHSY and CDR2 SAAADI. The DNA for the CDR3 is TGCGCCACCGTAGGAGCGGGACACTACAATGAGCAGTTCTTC. Translated: CATVGAGHYNEQFF.

The rearrangement joins TRBV27 to TRBJ2-7; 11 positions agree with TRBD2. V shed 4 bases, J shed 3 bases, and the junction held 14 bases outside the gene matches. Germline V gene lookup returns CDR1 MNHEY and CDR2 SMNVEV (reference sequence). This CDR3 is 18 amino acids long. CDR3: CASSSLLRVAGGLYEQYF. The CDR3 region has the DNA TGTGCCAGCAGTTCCCTCCTCCGGGTAGCGGGAGGGCTCTACGAGCAGTACTTC.

The V gene is TRBV6-1, the J gene TRBJ2-4, with D uncertain. CDR3 length: 14 residues. Germline assignment: CDR1 MNHNS and CDR2 SASEGT. The V end was cut by 1 base, the J end by 6 bases, with 10 bases between. The CDR3 DNA sequence: TGTGCCAGCAGTGAAGGCGCCGCTTTAAACATTCAGTACTTC. It codes for CASSEGAALNIQYF.

The V gene is TRBV10-3, the J gene TRBJ1-2; D not resolved. Germline V gives CDR1 ENHRY, CDR2 SYGVKD. The CDR3 has 15 amino acids. Trimming pared 4 bases from V and 9 bases from J, leaving 21 bases between. The CDR3 DNA sequence: TGTGCCATCAGTGCACAGCTCGATAGACGTAATAGCTACACCTTC. This codes for CAISAQLDRRNSYTF.

This clone was seen a single time. J is TRBJ1-2 and V is TRBV6-6; TRBD1 matches at 7 bases. There are 14 residues in the CDR3. V lost 6 bases, J lost 2 bases, and 6 bases stayed unmatched. Germline-derived CDR1 and CDR2 are MNHNY and SVGAGI (reference sequence). CDR3 in amino acids: CASRATGQNYGYTF. The CDR3 DNA sequence: TGTGCCAGCAGGGCCACGGGACAGAACTATGGCTACACCTTC.

This chain connects TRBV5-1 to TRBJ2-3; 11 nucleotides agree with TRBD1. Germline V CDR1 and CDR2: SGHRS, YFSETQ. V lost 4 bases and J lost 8; bases outside the gene matches: 9. This CDR3 comprises 15 residues. CDR3 coding DNA: TGCGCCAGCAGCCCCGGACAGGGGGCATACGGTACGCAGTATTTT. Translated, it gives CASSPGQGAYGTQYF.

This clone was found once. Here the CDR3 reads CASSLGPQETQYF. The CDR3 DNA reads TGTGCCAGCAGCTTAGGTCCCCAGGAGACCCAGTACTTC. This chain joins TRBV11-3 and TRBJ2-5; no firm D call. Between the trimmed V and J ends, which lost 1 base and 5 bases, there was a span of 8 bases. The germline CDR1 and CDR2 sequences are SGHNT and YENEEA. CDR3 length equals 13 residues. The entire variable domain, with the rest obtained from reference TRBV11-3 and TRBJ2-5, is as follows: EAGVVQSPRYKIIEKKQPVAFWCNPISGHNTLYWYLQNLGQGPELLIRYENEEAVDDSQLPKDRFSAERLKGVDSTLKIQPAELGDSAVYLCASSLGPQETQYFGPGTRLLVL.

The chain combines TRBV5-6 with TRBJ2-3; 9 bases agree with TRBD2. V dropped 1 base and J dropped 1; count of bases not matched to a gene: 13. CDR1 and CDR2 from the germline V gene are SGHDT and YYEEEE. CDR3 length: 19 residues. This CDR3 reads CASSLWRREGLWGTDTQYF. CDR3 sequence (DNA): TGTGCCAGCAGCTTGTGGCGGCGGGAGGGCCTGTGGGGCACAGATACGCAGTATTTT.